These 9 T cell receptor beta chains were sequenced from one sample in a study of T cells in localized non-small cell lung cancer. Profiled with immunoSEQ multiplex PCR; TCRdb holds only in-frame clones, not every one. The sample contains around 130,000 clones, around 90% of which appear only once. The specimen comprised peripheral blood, sampled before any cancer treatment. Receptors originate from a female donor aged 60 or older with stage I lung adenocarcinoma.

The rearrangement links TRBV25-1 to TRBJ1-4; 8 positions match TRBD1. The CDR3 length is 15 residues. Germline-derived CDR1 and CDR2 are MGHDK and SYGVNS. V gave up 6 bases and J gave up 5 bases; unmatched junction bases: 8. The CDR3 loop reads CASRTAGGANEKLFF. The CDR3 bases are TGTGCCAGCAGGACGGCAGGGGGCGCGAATGAAAAACTGTTTTTT.

The V and J genes are TRBV2 and TRBJ1-2; TRBD1 matches at 8 bases. Per the germline V gene, CDR1 is SNHLY and CDR2 is FYNNEI. There are 14 residues in the CDR3. Trimming removed 6 bases from V and 5 bases from J; junction bases left unmatched: 8. This CDR3 is CASRERTGFYGYTF. The CDR3 DNA reads as TGTGCCAGCAGGGAAAGGACAGGGTTTTATGGCTACACCTTC.

This chain uses TRBV7-8 with TRBJ2-3; D is unclear. Trimming left V 4 bases short and J 2 bases short, with 4 bases between. The CDR3 is 12 amino acids. The germline gives CDR1 SGHVS, CDR2 FQNEAQ. CDR3 sequence (DNA): TGTGCCAGCAGCTCTCACACAGATACGCAGTATTTT. This gives the protein CASSSHTDTQYF.

This chain's CDR3 is CAISDDKRGPYNEQFF. The CDR3, as DNA: TGTGCCATCAGTGATGACAAGCGGGGTCCCTACAATGAGCAGTTCTTC. The genes are TRBV10-3 and TRBJ2-1; 7 bases are shared with TRBD2. V gave up 3 bases and J gave up 2 bases; unmatched junction bases: 7. This CDR3 comprises 16 residues. Germline CDR1 ENHRY, CDR2 SYGVKD.

The J gene is TRBJ1-3, the V gene TRBV5-5; 7 bases are a match to TRBD1. Germline lookup yields CDR1 SGHKS and CDR2 YYEKEE (reference sequence). J was trimmed by 2 bases and V by 4 bases; bases with no gene match: 12. The CDR3 is 17 residues long. This CDR3 reads CASSILGTDKPGNTIYF. CDR3 DNA: TGTGCCAGCAGCATATTAGGGACAGACAAACCTGGAAACACCATATATTTT.

The chain combines TRBV7-9 with TRBJ2-3; TRBD1 aligns across 11 bases. V trimming: 2 bases; J trimming: 4 bases; junction bases outside the gene matches: 5. The CDR3 covers 16 residues. Germline CDR1 SEHNR, CDR2 FQNEAQ (reference sequence). CDR3 coding DNA: TGTGCCAGCAGCTTATGGGGACAGGGGGTCGCAGATACGCAGTATTTT. Translated: CASSLWGQGVADTQYF.

The chain combines TRBV7-3 with TRBJ2-1, with 7 nucleotides matching TRBD2. Germline values: CDR1 SGHTA, CDR2 FQGTGA. After removal of 5 bases from V and 0 bases from J, the junction contained 4 bases not matched to a gene. The length of the CDR3 is 15 residues. The CDR3 nucleotides are TGTGCCAGCAGCCCGGGAGGCCACTCCTACAATGAGCAGTTCTTC. Its protein is CASSPGGHSYNEQFF.

The chain couples TRBV28 to TRBJ2-5, with D perhaps assigned TRBD1 or TRBD2 (5 bases each). Trimming left V 5 bases short and J 0 bases short, with 13 bases between. This CDR3 comprises 15 residues. The germline CDR1 and CDR2 sequences are MDHEN and SYDVKM. The CDR3 bases are TGTGCCAGCAGTCCCCGGGGCCCAAACCAAGAGACCCAGTACTTC. The encoded protein is CASSPRGPNQETQYF.

This clone was seen a few times. The chain recombines TRBV30 with TRBJ2-3, with D tentatively TRBD2 (6 bases). Germline lookup yields CDR1 GTSNPN and CDR2 SVGIG (reference sequence). The CDR3 length is 13 residues. Trimming left V 0 bases short and J 6 bases short, with 10 bases between. The CDR3 here is CAWSVRERDTQYF. The CDR3 coding sequence is TGTGCCTGGAGTGTGCGGGAACGGGATACGCAGTATTTT.